The present entry profiles one T cell receptor (beta chain) with its context. The antigen is undetermined. The sample comes from a study of identical twins. Study outcomes and limitations: Among monozygotic twins, out-of-frame TCR alpha sharing exceeded what models predicted. The conclusions drew on cross-sectional statistical analysis instead of tracking the same donors.

A template switching step contributed a universal primer site, while unique molecular identifiers were present in the cDNA. From the 5' RACE reads, TCRdb called clonotypes with MiXCR, one entry per CDR3 protein. The sample has hundreds of thousands of distinct CDR3 sequences, roughly 6.2% seen once. Germline V lookup: CDR1 LGHNA, CDR2 YSLEER. V lost 0 bases and J 1 base, leaving 6 bases between the germline ends. This CDR3 has 14 residues. The TCR comes from a man between 18 and 29 years old in good health. The sequenced material came from naive T cells sorted from blood. This chain uses TRBV4-3 with TRBJ1-1; D is unclear. CDR3 nucleotides: TGCGCCAGCAGCCAAGATCCCAAGAACACTGAAGCTTTCTTT. It yields the protein CASSQDPKNTEAFF.